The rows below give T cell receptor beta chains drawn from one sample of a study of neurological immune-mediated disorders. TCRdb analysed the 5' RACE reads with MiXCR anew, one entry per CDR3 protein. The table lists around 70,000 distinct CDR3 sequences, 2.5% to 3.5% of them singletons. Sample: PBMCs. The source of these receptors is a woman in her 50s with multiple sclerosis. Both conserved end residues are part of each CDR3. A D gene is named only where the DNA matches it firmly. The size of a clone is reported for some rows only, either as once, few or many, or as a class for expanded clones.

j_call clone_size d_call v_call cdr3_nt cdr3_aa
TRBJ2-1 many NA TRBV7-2 TGTGCCAGCAGCTTATTTGGGACGCAAGGCAATGAGCAGTTCTTC CASSLFGTQGNEQFF
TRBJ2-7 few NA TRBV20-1 TGCAGTGCTCACCAGGAGAGGGAGCCCTACGAGCAGTACTTC CSAHQEREPYEQYF
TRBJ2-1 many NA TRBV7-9 TGTGCCAGCGGCCTCGGGCCGAGCTCCTACAATGAGCAGTTCTTC CASGLGPSSYNEQFF
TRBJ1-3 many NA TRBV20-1 TGCAGTGCCCCCTGGACAGCTGGAAACACCATATATTTT CSAPWTAGNTIYF
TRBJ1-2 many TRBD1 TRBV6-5 TGTGCCAGCGGACAGGGTTTGACGGCGGGTGGCTACACCTTC CASGQGLTAGGYTF
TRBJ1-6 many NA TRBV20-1 TGCAGTGCTAGATTCCCAGGTACCGGTGTGGTTCCCCTCCACTTT CSARFPGTGVVPLHF
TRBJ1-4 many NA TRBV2 TGTGCCAGCAATCTGAACCTAGGGGCAACTAATGAAAAACTGTTTTTT CASNLNLGATNEKLFF
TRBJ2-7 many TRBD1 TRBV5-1 TGCGCCAGCAGCGGGGGACAGGGCTCCTACGAGCAGTACTTC CASSGGQGSYEQYF
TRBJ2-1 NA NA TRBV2 TGTGCCAGCAGGGAAACAGGGATGGGAGACAATGAGCAGTTCTTC CASRETGMGDNEQFF
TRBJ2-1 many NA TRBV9 TGTGCCAGCAGCCACCTCGGGGGTAGGTCCTACAATGAGCAGTTCTTC CASSHLGGRSYNEQFF
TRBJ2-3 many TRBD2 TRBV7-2 TGTGCCAGCAGCCCGATAGCGGGGGCGGGAGATACGCAGTATTTT CASSPIAGAGDTQYF
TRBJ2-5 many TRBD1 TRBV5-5 TGTGCCAGCAGCGTGACAGGGGGGCAAGGCTTCGGGAAGACCCAGTACTTC CASSVTGGQGFGKTQYF
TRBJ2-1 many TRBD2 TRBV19 TGTGCCAGTGGAACCCCGGGACTAGCGGAGCAGTTCTTC CASGTPGLAEQFF
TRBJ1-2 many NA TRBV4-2 TGTGCCAGCAGCCAAGAATTTAAGGGGGACGGCTACACCTTC CASSQEFKGDGYTF
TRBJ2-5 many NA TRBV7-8 TGTGCCAGCAGCTTACCGGGGGCGCATCAAGAGACCCAGTACTTC CASSLPGAHQETQYF
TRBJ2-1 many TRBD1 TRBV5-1 TGCGCCAGCAGCCGGATCGTTTCGACAGGGGGCAATGAGCAGTTCTTC CASSRIVSTGGNEQFF
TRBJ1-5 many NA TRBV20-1 TGCAGTGCTAGAGAACTCGAGGGTTGGCAGCCCCAGCATTTT CSARELEGWQPQHF
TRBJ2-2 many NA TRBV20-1 TGCAGTGCTCCCCGCTCTCTAGGGGCCACCGGGGAGCTGTTTTTT CSAPRSLGATGELFF
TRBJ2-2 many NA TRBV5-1 TGCGCCAGCAGCTTGGAGGACACCGGGGAGCTGTTTTTT CASSLEDTGELFF
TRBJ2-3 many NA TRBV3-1 TGTGCCAGCAGAAAACAACCTTATGCAGATACGCAGTATTTT CASRKQPYADTQYF
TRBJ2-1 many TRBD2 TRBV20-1 TGCAGTGCTAGAGATGAGGTGGGGGGGCTAGCGGGACGCAATGAGCAGTTCTTC CSARDEVGGLAGRNEQFF
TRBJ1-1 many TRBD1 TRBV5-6 TGTGCCAGCCGCTCCTACTACAGGGGGCGTAACACTGAAGCTTTCTTT CASRSYYRGRNTEAFF
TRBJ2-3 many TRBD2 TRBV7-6 TGTGCCAGCATCTTAAAGGGAGGGATTATAAGTGCGGATACGCAGTATTTT CASILKGGIISADTQYF
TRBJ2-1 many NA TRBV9 TGTGCCAGCAGCGGGAACAATGAGCAGTTCTTC CASSGNNEQFF
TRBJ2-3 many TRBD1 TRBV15 TGTGCCACCAGCAGAAGGACAGGGGCAGATACGCAGTATTTT CATSRRTGADTQYF
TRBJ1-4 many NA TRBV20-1 TGCAGTAGCCGGGACAATAATGAAAAACTGTTTTTT CSSRDNNEKLFF
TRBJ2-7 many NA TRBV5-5 TGTGCCAGCAGCTTTTTATACGAGCAGTACTTC CASSFLYEQYF